Listed below are T cell receptor beta chains from one sample, sequenced in a study of T cell responses to AZD1222 COVID-19 vaccine. Profiling relied on immunoSEQ multiplex PCR, and the TCRdb table lists in-frame clones only, not all of them. Among 80,000 to 130,000 clones, 85% to 90% were seen once, and the ten largest hold 3.3%. The sample consisted of peripheral blood, taken on day 0 of AZD1222 vaccination. These receptors all stem from an adult in good health. Each CDR3 is given with its conserved first and last residue. A D gene is named only where the DNA matches it firmly. Size values are once, few and many counts, or a class for expanded clones, and some rows have none.

>NA|NA|TRBJ1-1|TRBV27
TGTGCCAGCAGTTTTCGGGGAGGGAGGGGGACTGAAGCTTTCTTT
CASSFRGGRGTEAFF
>NA|TRBD1|TRBJ2-7|TRBV5-1
TGCGCCAGCAGCCTATCGACAGGGTACACCTACGAGCAGTACTTC
CASSLSTGYTYEQYF
>few|NA|TRBJ2-7|TRBV7-3
TGTGCCAGCAGCTTAAACCCCCAGGGAATTTCTGGGGAGCAGTACTTC
CASSLNPQGISGEQYF
>few|TRBD1|TRBJ1-6|TRBV5-1
TGCGCCAGCAGCTCAACCCGGGACAGGGCTTATGATTCACCCCTCCACTTT
CASSSTRDRAYDSPLHF
>NA|NA|TRBJ2-7|TRBV7-2
TGTGCCAGCAGCCAAGGACTCACGGGCTACGAGCAGTACTTC
CASSQGLTGYEQYF
>NA|NA|TRBJ1-6|TRBV9
TGTGCCAGCAGCGTAGGATCAGGGGAGTATTCACCCCTCCACTTT
CASSVGSGEYSPLHF
>few|NA|TRBJ2-3|TRBV19
TGTGCCAGTAGTTACCTACGCACAGATACGCAGTATTTT
CASSYLRTDTQYF
>NA|NA|TRBJ2-7|TRBV5-4
TGTGCCAGCAGCTTGGGTACGGTATACGAGCAGTACTTC
CASSLGTVYEQYF
>NA|NA|TRBJ1-6|TRBV28
TGTGCCAGCAGGGGGCCCATAGGTTCACCCCTCCACTTT
CASRGPIGSPLHF
>NA|NA|TRBJ2-6|TRBV15
TGTGCCACCAGCAGGGGCGCCTCTGGGGCCAACGTCCTGACTTTC
CATSRGASGANVLTF
>NA|NA|TRBJ2-1|TRBV5-1
TGCGCCAGCAGCTGGCAGGTGACCTACAATGAGCAGTTCTTC
CASSWQVTYNEQFF
>NA|TRBD2|TRBJ2-1|TRBV4-2
TGTGCCAGCAGCCAACCTCCAATAGCGGGGAGTGGGGGCAATGAGCAGTTCTTC
CASSQPPIAGSGGNEQFF
>NA|NA|TRBJ1-1|TRBV6-5
TGTGCCATCGGGGCGAATACTGAAGCTTTCTTT
CAIGANTEAFF
>once|NA|TRBJ1-1|TRBV4-3
TGCGCCAGCAGCCAAGATCAGGGTTACGCTATGAACACTGAAGCTTTCTTT
CASSQDQGYAMNTEAFF
>NA|NA|TRBJ1-2|TRBV6-2/TRBV6-3
TGTGCCAGCAGTACCCCCGGGGGGGCACGGAGATACGGCTACACCTTC
CASSTPGGARRYGYTF
>NA|TRBD1|TRBJ1-6|TRBV11-1
TGTGCCAGCAGCCCGCAGGGGGTGAATTCACCCCTCCACTTT
CASSPQGVNSPLHF
>once|NA|TRBJ2-5|TRBV15
TGTGCCACCAGCAGAGATAAATCGGTGGGATCAGAGACCCAGTACTTC
CATSRDKSVGSETQYF
>NA|NA|TRBJ1-5|TRBV28
TGTGCCAGCAACCCACTAGGCAATCAGCCCCAGCATTTT
CASNPLGNQPQHF
>NA|NA|TRBJ1-4|TRBV5-1
TGCGCCAGCAGCTTGGCCGGGCAGGCTGCTAATGAAAAACTGTTTTTT
CASSLAGQAANEKLFF
>NA|NA|TRBJ2-2|TRBV5-1
TGCGCCAGCAGCTTGGGCAGATTTAACACCGGGGAGCTGTTTTTT
CASSLGRFNTGELFF
>NA|TRBD1|TRBJ1-2|TRBV27
TGTGCCAGCAGTACGACAGGGGAACACTATGGCTACACCTTC
CASSTTGEHYGYTF
>NA|NA|TRBJ1-5|TRBV19
TGTGCCAGTAGTTTCCGTCATGAGAATAGCAATCAGCCCCAGCATTTT
CASSFRHENSNQPQHF
>NA|TRBD1|TRBJ1-1|TRBV6-1
TGTGCCAGCAGTGACCCGGGACAGAGGCTAATGAACACTGAAGCTTTCTTT
CASSDPGQRLMNTEAFF
>NA|NA|TRBJ2-6|TRBV6-5
TGTGCCAGCAGGGGACGTGGGGCCAACGTCCTGACTTTC
CASRGRGANVLTF
>NA|NA|TRBJ2-5|TRBV2
TGTGCCAGCGGGGCAGAAGAGACCCAGTACTTC
CASGAEETQYF
>few|NA|TRBJ1-5|TRBV6-2/TRBV6-3
TGTGCCAGCAGTTACTCCAACAGGGCGAATCAGCCCCAGCATTTT
CASSYSNRANQPQHF
>NA|TRBD2|TRBJ2-7|TRBV19
TGTGCCAGTAGTATGAGAGCGGGGGCTTCCTACGAGCAGTACTTC
CASSMRAGASYEQYF
>NA|TRBD1|TRBJ2-7|TRBV28
TGTGCCAGCAGTCGATCGGACAGGCCTCAGGAGCAGTACTTC
CASSRSDRPQEQYF
>NA|NA|TRBJ2-5|TRBV7-9
TGTGCCAGCAGCTTATACAGGGTAGGGGAGACCCAGTACTTC
CASSLYRVGETQYF
>few|NA|TRBJ1-1|TRBV7-2
TGTGCCAGCAGCTTACAGCTGAACACTGAAGCTTTCTTT
CASSLQLNTEAFF
>NA|NA|TRBJ2-3|TRBV9
TGTGCCAGCAACTTCCACGACGATACGCAGTATTTT
CASNFHDDTQYF
>once|TRBD1|TRBJ2-5|TRBV11-2
TGTGCCAGCAGCTGGGACAGGTCTGAGACCCAGTACTTC
CASSWDRSETQYF
>NA|NA|TRBJ2-5|TRBV9
TGTGCCAGCAGCGGGATAGCGGTGGGGCGGGAGACCCAGTACTTC
CASSGIAVGRETQYF
>NA|NA|TRBJ1-6|TRBV5-1
TGCGCCAGCAGCCGCCCACTCCGCCGCTCCTATAATTCACCCCTCCACTTT
CASSRPLRRSYNSPLHF
>NA|NA|TRBJ2-2|TRBV2
TGTGCCAGCAGGTTGACAGCGAACACCGGGGAGCTGTTTTTT
CASRLTANTGELFF
>NA|NA|TRBJ2-7|TRBV27
TGTGCCAGCAGTTTATACGGGGAAATCTACGAGCAGTACTTC
CASSLYGEIYEQYF
>few|TRBD1|TRBJ2-5|TRBV11-2
TGTGCCAGCAGCTTAGAACGAGGGGGCGAGGGAGAGACCCAGTACTTC
CASSLERGGEGETQYF
>few|NA|TRBJ2-2|TRBV6-2/TRBV6-3
TGTGCCAGCCGCCCGACAGGTTGGTTGGCCGGGGAGCTGTTTTTT
CASRPTGWLAGELFF
>once|NA|TRBJ1-5|TRBV28
TGTGCCAGCAATCGGCAGTTGAGCAATCAGCCCCAGCATTTT
CASNRQLSNQPQHF
>NA|TRBD1|TRBJ2-3|TRBV6-5
TGTGCCAGCAGTTACCGACAGGGGCCCCAGTATTTT
CASSYRQGPQYF
>NA|NA|TRBJ1-2|TRBV15
TGTGCCACCAGCAGAGATGGGGTCGGGGGCCGTAACTATGGCTACACCTTC
CATSRDGVGGRNYGYTF
>NA|TRBD1|TRBJ1-4|TRBV5-8
TGTGCCAGCAGCTTGGCCCGGGACAGGGTAACTGAAAAACTGTTTTTT
CASSLARDRVTEKLFF
>NA|TRBD2|TRBJ2-1|TRBV11-2
TGTGCCAGCAGCTTAGCGGGGGGTTACAATGAGCAGTTCTTC
CASSLAGGYNEQFF
>NA|NA|TRBJ1-3|TRBV7-2
TGTGCCAGCAGCTTCCGGGGGACTGCTGGAAACACCATATATTTT
CASSFRGTAGNTIYF
>NA|TRBD1|TRBJ1-4|TRBV6-6
TGTGCCAGCAGTTACGGGCAGGGGGGGAATGAAAAACTGTTTTTT
CASSYGQGGNEKLFF
>NA|NA|TRBJ2-1|TRBV5-4
TGTGCCAGCAGCTTGGCTCGTCCGGGGGGCTACTACAATGAGCAGTTCTTC
CASSLARPGGYYNEQFF
>NA|TRBD1|TRBJ1-2|TRBV5-1
TGCGCCAGCAGCTTGGGGGGACAGGGGCACTATGGCTACACCTTC
CASSLGGQGHYGYTF
>NA|NA|TRBJ2-2|TRBV11-3
TGTGCCAGCAGCTTGGCGGGATACACCGGGGAGCTGTTTTTT
CASSLAGYTGELFF
>NA|NA|TRBJ1-4|TRBV2
TGTGCCAGCATGAGACAGCCAAATGAAAAACTGTTTTTT
CASMRQPNEKLFF
>NA|NA|TRBJ2-1|TRBV7-2
TGTGCCAGCAGCTTAATATGGCGGGGCGATTATGAGCAGTTCTTC
CASSLIWRGDYEQFF